This T cell receptor beta chain was identified during a study of blood T cell repertoires in COVID-19. Overall study: Material from acute and convalescent COVID-19 was sourced from the United States, Italy and Spain. T cells, B-cell-depleted T cells, or PBMCs supplied cDNA or gDNA.

How the authors handled the data: Counts of nucleated cells, estimated from reference gene primer amplification, were obtained. This table comes from immunoSEQ multiplex PCR, and its TCRdb copy is limited to in-frame clones, with some not included. V and J calls and clone size come straight from that table; D and trimming were deduced from the DNA. The sample contains 300,000 or so clones, about 83% of which appear only once. This CDR3 comprises 15 residues. With V trimmed by 4 bases and J by 0 bases, 5 bases remained unmatched. Germline CDR1 reads KGHSH; CDR2 reads LQKENI. V usage is TRBV18 and J usage is TRBJ2-7; TRBD2 matches at 8 bases. This TCR was sampled from a woman between 50 and 59 years old with acute or convalescent COVID-19. The sample was peripheral blood. CDR3: CASSLAGTSSYEQYF. As DNA, the CDR3 is TGTGCCAGCTCACTAGCCGGGACTAGCTCCTACGAGCAGTACTTC.